This T cell receptor beta chain was sequenced for a study of T cell clones after liver transplantation. The germline CDR1 and CDR2 sequences are SNHLY and FYNNEI. The CDR3 runs 15 residues. V lost 8 bases, J lost 3 bases, and 11 bases stayed unmatched. Unstimulated PBMCs were sorted into CD3+CD4+ and CD3+CD8+ populations. For this clone: The antigen is undetermined.

General study findings and limits: Migration into the graft, not deletion, may explain lost graft donor-reactive T cells. In most of the 8 subjects, circulating graft-donor-reactive CD4 TCRbeta sequences fell significantly after transplant.

Method: immunoSEQ multiplex PCR; TCRdb's copy keeps in-frame clones and lacks some. The table includes fewer than 25,000 clones, 75% to 90% detected once. The rearrangement uses TRBV2 and TRBJ2-7; TRBD2 matches at 9 bases. Here the sequenced sample was CD8+ T cells from blood, taken before liver transplant. This sequence was found in a human donor who received a liver transplant. CDR3 DNA sequence: TGTGCCAGCCTGACTAGCGGACGGGGCCACTACGAGCAGTACTTC. Translated, it gives CASLTSGRGHYEQYF.